This T cell receptor beta chain originates from a study of monozygotic twins with inflammatory bowel disease. About this clonotype itself: Its specificity is unknown.

The germline CDR1 and CDR2 sequences are SQVTM and ANQGSEA. The CDR3 loop spans 15 amino acids. TCRdb re-called the 5' RACE reads; every CDR3 protein appears as one record, without DNA. In total, the table holds about 380,000 distinct CDR3 sequences. Study observations and caveats: T cell subtypes were not distinguishable in this analysis. Support for any single strong IBD-associated signal or clonotype was not found. Added variability in patient repertoires may stem from differing immunosuppressive treatments.

The sample comprised blood. The V call is TRBV29-1, the J call TRBJ2-7; TCRdb's D call of TRBD2 is untestable without DNA. The receptor comes from a human donor with ulcerative colitis or Crohn's disease, or a healthy co-twin of an affected twin (not recorded which). The CDR3 spells CSVEYSGGALYEQYF.